These 18 T cell receptor beta chains share one sample of origin, sequenced in a study of blood T cells in healthy people across ages. A sample-barcoded 5' primer and a J-beta primer mix were used in a second PCR of roughly 7 to 11 cycles. TCRdb ran MiXCR on the 5' RACE reads and lists one entry per CDR3 protein. Found here are 850,000 to 1,000,000 distinct CDR3 sequences, roughly 43% of them singletons; the top ten hold roughly 13%. Source material: blood. These receptors originate from a man between 25 and 39 years old in good health.

The chain carries TRBV4-1 and TRBJ2-7; 11 bases align to TRBD1. CDR1 and CDR2 from the germline V gene are MGHRA and YSYEKL. CDR3 size: 19 residues. The V gene end was trimmed by 0 bases and the J gene end by 3 bases; junction bases not matched to a gene: 13. This CDR3 reads CASSQDSTAGQGVIYEQYF. The DNA of the CDR3 is TGCGCCAGCAGCCAAGATTCGACAGCGGGACAGGGGGTAATCTACGAGCAGTACTTC.

The chain uses TRBV10-3 and TRBJ2-4; 9 positions match TRBD2. The V and J ends lost 4 bases and 7 bases, in that order; junction bases with no gene match: 14. Germline lookup yields CDR1 ENHRY and CDR2 SYGVKD. The CDR3 spans 17 residues. The CDR3 bases are TGTGCCATCAGTGCGGAAGGCGGGGGGGCCGAAGGGAACATTCAGTACTTC. It yields the protein CAISAEGGGAEGNIQYF.

This rearrangement joins TRBV5-6 to TRBJ2-7, with no clear D. CDR1 and CDR2 (germline): SGHDT, YYEEEE. Trimming cost V 4 bases and J 2 bases, with 10 bases left between them. The CDR3 extends over 13 amino acids. The CDR3 bases are TGTGCCAGCAGCATGGGCGCGGCCTACGAGCAGTACTTC. This codes for CASSMGAAYEQYF.

The chain recombines TRBV4-2 with TRBJ2-7, with no clear D. The CDR3 loop spans 12 amino acids. The V gene lost 3 bases and the J gene lost 4 bases, with 7 bases spanning the gap. CDR1 and CDR2 (germline): LGHNA, YNFKEQ. CDR3 nucleotides: TGTGCCAGCAGCCAGGATTGGTACGAGCAGTACTTC. This codes for CASSQDWYEQYF.

This sequence joins TRBV7-8 and TRBJ1-1; D is uncertain. The CDR3 runs to 19 residues. Trimming left V 1 base short and J 0 bases short, with 21 bases between. CDR1 is SGHVS, CDR2 FQNEAQ, per germline. CDR3 sequence (DNA): TGTGCCAGCAGCTTAGATGGGAGTGTTCCCGGTTTTATGAACACTGAAGCTTTCTTT. This codes for CASSLDGSVPGFMNTEAFF.

The chain couples TRBV24-1 to TRBJ2-1, with D possibly being TRBD1 (5 bases). CDR3 length: 12 residues. The germline V and J ends were trimmed by 4 bases and 6 bases, with 6 bases remaining between them. CDR1 and CDR2 (germline): KGHDR, SFDVKD. DNA for the CDR3: TGTGCCACCAGTGAGGACACCAATGAGCAGTTCTTC. Translating it yields CATSEDTNEQFF.

The J gene is TRBJ2-7, the V gene TRBV9; a weak D match, TRBD2 (6 bases). Per germline, CDR1 SGDLS and CDR2 YYNGEE. Trimming removed 4 bases from V and 2 bases from J, with 25 bases in between. The CDR3 contains 18 residues. The CDR3 here is CASSPSLGVSGYAYEQYF. In DNA, the CDR3 is TGTGCCAGCAGCCCTAGTCTGGGAGTTAGCGGATACGCCTACGAGCAGTACTTC.

This sequence joins TRBV7-2 and TRBJ2-5; D is unclear. Germline CDR1 is SGHTA and CDR2 is FQGNSA. V lost 2 bases and J lost 4, with 14 bases in between. CDR3 length: 15 amino acids. The chain's CDR3 is CASSLLLAERETQYF. CDR3 in DNA: TGTGCCAGCAGCTTACTGCTCGCGGAGAGAGAGACCCAGTACTTC.

J is TRBJ1-6 and V is TRBV3-1; D unresolved. Germline V gene data show CDR1 as LGHDT and CDR2 as YNNKEL (reference sequence). The CDR3 covers 18 residues. Trimming pared 6 bases from V and 0 bases from J, leaving 18 bases between. DNA for the CDR3: TGTGCCAGCAGGGATGCGCAAATCCGGAGCTCCTATAATTCACCCCTCCACTTT. Its translation is CASRDAQIRSSYNSPLHF.

Of note for this clonotype: A read error is possible here, since a much larger clone lies one base away. The rearrangement uses TRBV28 and TRBJ2-7; no clear D gene. Trimming left V 6 bases short and J 3 bases short, with 9 bases between. The germline gives CDR1 MDHEN, CDR2 SYDVKM. The CDR3 sequence is 12 residues long. CDR3 loop: CASSIKGYEQYF. Written as DNA, the CDR3 is TGTGCCAGCAGCATAAAGGGCTACGAGCAGTACTTC.

The chain recombines TRBV6-6 with TRBJ1-1; no definite D call. Trimming pared 8 bases from V and 1 base from J, leaving 11 bases between. CDR1 MNHNY and CDR2 SVGAGI come from the germline V gene (reference sequence). The CDR3 loop spans 13 amino acids. CDR3 sequence reads: CASVRGGNTEAFF. The CDR3 coding sequence is TGTGCCAGCGTCCGAGGCGGGAACACTGAAGCTTTCTTT.

The chain is built from TRBV10-3 and TRBJ2-7; 9 nucleotides line up with TRBD1. V was pared by 4 bases and J by 5 bases, with 9 bases of the junction left unmatched. The CDR3 consists of 15 residues. Germline CDR1 and CDR2: ENHRY and SYGVKD. The CDR3 protein is CAISGQDRGLHEQYF. The CDR3 DNA reads TGTGCCATCAGTGGCCAGGACAGGGGTCTCCACGAGCAGTACTTC.

The rearrangement uses TRBV28 and TRBJ1-4; D remains ambiguous. The CDR3 loop spans 15 amino acids. Trimming cost V 7 bases and J 8 bases, with 20 bases left between them. CDR1 is MDHEN and CDR2 is SYDVKM in the germline V gene. CDR3 sequence (DNA): TGTGCCAGCACCCTCCCAATTTTGGGCCGGGAAAAACTGTTTTTT. Protein sequence: CASTLPILGREKLFF.

CDR3: CSAGRRDAGEKLFF. The CDR3 nucleotides are TGCAGTGCTGGGCGCCGGGACGCGGGTGAAAAACTGTTTTTT. The chain links TRBV20-1 to TRBJ1-4; D is possibly TRBD1 (5 bases). Germline CDR1 is DFQATT and CDR2 is SNEGSKA (reference sequence). V lost 5 bases, J lost 7 bases, and 17 bases lay in between. The CDR3 is 14 residues long.

The table lists this clonotype with a few counts. The CDR3 coding sequence is TGCAGTGCTAGAGCCCAACTAGATCCCCCCTACAATGAGCAGTTCTTC. Translating it yields CSARAQLDPPYNEQFF. V gene TRBV20-1 combines with J gene TRBJ2-1, with D perhaps matching TRBD2 (5 bases). V was shortened by 1 base and J by 2 bases, with 15 bases between the two germline ends. The CDR3 contains 16 residues. Germline assignment: CDR1 DFQATT and CDR2 SNEGSKA (reference sequence).

This sequence joins TRBV27 and TRBJ1-5; D unclear. V lost 6 bases to trimming and J lost 5 bases, with 17 bases between them. The CDR3 spans 15 residues. Germline CDR1 reads MNHEY; CDR2 reads SMNVEV (reference sequence). CDR3 in DNA: TGTGCCAGCAGCCTGGGCGGAGGCCCCCATCAGCCCCAGCATTTT. This codes for CASSLGGGPHQPQHF.

The genes are TRBV4-1 and TRBJ2-3; D not resolved. V gave up 0 bases and J gave up 7 bases, with 8 bases separating them. Germline assignment: CDR1 MGHRA and CDR2 YSYEKL. This CDR3 has 13 residues. In DNA, the CDR3 is TGCGCCAGCAGCCAAGATATCGGAAATACGCAGTATTTT. Amino acids: CASSQDIGNTQYF.

This clonotype was counted between two and nine times. This chain uses TRBV5-1 with TRBJ2-3, with 7 bases fitting TRBD2. V trimming: 7 bases; J trimming: 0 bases; junction bases outside the gene matches: 2. The CDR3 totals 13 residues. Germline lookup yields CDR1 SGHRS and CDR2 YFSETQ. CDR3 in DNA: TGCGCCAGCGCGGGGGTAAGCACAGATACGCAGTATTTT. This sequence encodes CASAGVSTDTQYF.